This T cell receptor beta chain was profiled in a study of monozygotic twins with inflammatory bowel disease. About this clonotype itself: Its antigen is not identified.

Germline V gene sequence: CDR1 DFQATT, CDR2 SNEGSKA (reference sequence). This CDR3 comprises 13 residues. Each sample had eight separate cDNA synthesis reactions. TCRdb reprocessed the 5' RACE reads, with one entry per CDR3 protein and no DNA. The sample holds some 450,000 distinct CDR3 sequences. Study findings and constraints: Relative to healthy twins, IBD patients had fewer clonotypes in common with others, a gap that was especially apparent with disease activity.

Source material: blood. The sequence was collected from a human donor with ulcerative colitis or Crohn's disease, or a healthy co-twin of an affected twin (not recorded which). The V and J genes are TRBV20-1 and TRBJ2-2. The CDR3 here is CSYLERNTGELFF.